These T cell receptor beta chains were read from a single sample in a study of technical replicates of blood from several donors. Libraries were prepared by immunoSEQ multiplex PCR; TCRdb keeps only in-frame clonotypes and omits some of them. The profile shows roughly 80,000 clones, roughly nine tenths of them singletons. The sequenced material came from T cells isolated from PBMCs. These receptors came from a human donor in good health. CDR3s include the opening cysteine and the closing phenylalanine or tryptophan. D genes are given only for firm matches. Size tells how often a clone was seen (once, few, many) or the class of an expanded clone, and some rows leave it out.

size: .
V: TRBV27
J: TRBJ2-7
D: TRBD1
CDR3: CASSYTGVSSYEQYF
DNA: TGTGCCAGCAGTTACACAGGGGTAAGCTCCTACGAGCAGTACTTC

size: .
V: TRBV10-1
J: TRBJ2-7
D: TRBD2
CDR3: CASSASGVYEQYF
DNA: TGCGCCAGCAGTGCCAGCGGGGTGTACGAGCAGTACTTC

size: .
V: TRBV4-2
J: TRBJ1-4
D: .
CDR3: CASSQDWLRATNEKLFF
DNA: TGTGCCAGCAGCCAAGATTGGCTCAGGGCAACTAATGAAAAACTGTTTTTT

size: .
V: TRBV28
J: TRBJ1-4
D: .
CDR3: CASSLSLVGGKDEKLFF
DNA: TGTGCCAGCAGTTTATCCCTCGTGGGGGGAAAGGATGAAAAACTGTTTTTT

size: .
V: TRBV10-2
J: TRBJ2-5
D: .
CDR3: CASSESPRGQETQYF
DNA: TGCGCCAGCAGTGAGTCTCCTCGCGGACAAGAGACCCAGTACTTC

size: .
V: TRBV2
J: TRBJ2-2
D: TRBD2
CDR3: CASSTSGRWAGELFF
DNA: TGTGCCAGCAGTACTAGCGGGAGATGGGCCGGGGAGCTGTTTTTT

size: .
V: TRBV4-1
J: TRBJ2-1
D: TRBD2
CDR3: CASSQEEGLAGNEQFF
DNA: TGCGCCAGCAGCCAAGAAGAAGGACTAGCGGGAAATGAGCAGTTCTTC

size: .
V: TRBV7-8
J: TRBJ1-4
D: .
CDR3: CASKQGTNEKLFF
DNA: TGTGCCAGCAAACAGGGAACTAATGAAAAACTGTTTTTT

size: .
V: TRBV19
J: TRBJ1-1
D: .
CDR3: CASSIGGGNTEAFF
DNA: TGTGCCAGTAGTATAGGAGGGGGGAACACTGAAGCTTTCTTT

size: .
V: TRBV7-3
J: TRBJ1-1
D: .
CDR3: CASSSQGMNTEAFF
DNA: TGTGCCAGCAGCTCACAGGGTATGAACACTGAAGCTTTCTTT

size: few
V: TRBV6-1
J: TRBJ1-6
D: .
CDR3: CACLGGSYNSPLHF
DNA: TGTGCCTGCCTAGGAGGATCCTATAATTCACCCCTCCACTTT

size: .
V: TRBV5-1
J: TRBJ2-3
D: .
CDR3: CASTFAGTDTQYF
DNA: TGCGCCAGCACCTTTGCGGGAACAGATACGCAGTATTTT

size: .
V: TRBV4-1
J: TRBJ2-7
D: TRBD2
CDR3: CASSQDASRLAENLYEQYF
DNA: TGCGCCAGCAGCCAAGACGCTTCCCGCCTAGCGGAGAACCTATACGAGCAGTACTTC

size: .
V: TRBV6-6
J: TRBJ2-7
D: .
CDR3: CASSPWGFTYEQYF
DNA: TGTGCCAGCAGCCCATGGGGCTTTACCTACGAGCAGTACTTC

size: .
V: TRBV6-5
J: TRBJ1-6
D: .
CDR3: CASSSGRNSPLHF
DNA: TGTGCCAGCAGTTCCGGGAGAAATTCACCCCTCCACTTT

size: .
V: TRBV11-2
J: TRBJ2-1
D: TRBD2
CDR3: CASSTRLAGGGNEQFF
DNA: TGTGCCAGCAGCACCAGGCTAGCGGGAGGAGGAAATGAGCAGTTCTTC

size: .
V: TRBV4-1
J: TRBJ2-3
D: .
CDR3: CASSQARTLSTDTQYF
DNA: TGCGCCAGCAGCCAAGCGCGGACACTTAGCACAGATACGCAGTATTTT

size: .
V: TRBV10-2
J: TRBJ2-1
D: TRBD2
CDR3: CASFSAVGGLAGQSSYNEQFF
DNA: TGCGCCAGCTTCAGTGCGGTAGGAGGACTAGCGGGTCAAAGCTCCTACAATGAGCAGTTCTTC

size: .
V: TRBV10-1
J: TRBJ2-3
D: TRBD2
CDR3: CASGAGFTDTQYF
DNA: TGCGCCAGCGGAGCGGGGTTCACAGATACGCAGTATTTT

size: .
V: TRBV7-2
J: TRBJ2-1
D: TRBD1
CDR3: CASSFRRGIHNEQFF
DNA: TGTGCCAGCAGCTTCCGCAGGGGGATTCACAATGAGCAGTTCTTC

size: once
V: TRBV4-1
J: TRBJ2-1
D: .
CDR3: CASSQLVGGGSYNEQFF
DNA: TGCGCCAGCAGCCAGTTGGTCGGCGGCGGCTCCTACAATGAGCAGTTCTTC

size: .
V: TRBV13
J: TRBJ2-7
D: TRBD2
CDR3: CASSYGLAGETYEQYF
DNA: TGTGCCAGCAGCTACGGACTAGCGGGGGAGACCTACGAGCAGTACTTC

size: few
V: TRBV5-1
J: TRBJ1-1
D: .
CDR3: CASSLVVSLEGTEAFF
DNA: TGCGCCAGCAGCTTGGTCGTTTCTCTCGAGGGTACTGAAGCTTTCTTT

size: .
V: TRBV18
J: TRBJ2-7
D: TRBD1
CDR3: CASSPGTGGFYEQYF
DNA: TGTGCCAGCTCACCAGGGACAGGGGGGTTCTACGAGCAGTACTTC

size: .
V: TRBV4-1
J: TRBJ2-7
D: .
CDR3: CASSQERVPYRDEQYF
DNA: TGCGCCAGCAGCCAAGAGCGGGTCCCCTACCGTGACGAGCAGTACTTC

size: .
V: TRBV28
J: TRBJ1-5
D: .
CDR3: CASSNTIDSSRNQPQHF
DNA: TGTGCCAGCAGTAATACAATTGACAGTTCCCGCAATCAGCCCCAGCATTTT

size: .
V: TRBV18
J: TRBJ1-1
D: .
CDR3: CASSASVGDNTEAFF
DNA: TGTGCCAGCTCAGCAAGTGTGGGAGACAACACTGAAGCTTTCTTT

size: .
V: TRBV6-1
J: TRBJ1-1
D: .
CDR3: CASRISPVPAEAFF
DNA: TGTGCCAGCAGGATTAGTCCGGTCCCCGCTGAAGCTTTCTTT

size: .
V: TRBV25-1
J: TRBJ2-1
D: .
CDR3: CASSRGGPAVYNEQFF
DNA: TGTGCCAGCAGCCGCGGTGGGCCAGCGGTTTACAATGAGCAGTTCTTC

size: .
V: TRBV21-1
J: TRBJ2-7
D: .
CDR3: CASSKGVGTGPFYEQYF
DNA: TGTGCCAGCAGCAAAGGGGTTGGGACAGGTCCTTTCTACGAGCAGTACTTC

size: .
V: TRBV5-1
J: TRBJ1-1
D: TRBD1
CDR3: CASGSGERGPEAFF
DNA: TGCGCCAGCGGTTCAGGGGAAAGGGGGCCTGAAGCTTTCTTT

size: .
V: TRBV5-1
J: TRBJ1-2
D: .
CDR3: CASSPVGATNYGYTF
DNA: TGCGCCAGCAGCCCAGTGGGGGCGACCAACTATGGCTACACCTTC

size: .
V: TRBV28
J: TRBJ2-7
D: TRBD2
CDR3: CASRGPGRVLQYF
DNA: TGTGCCAGCAGGGGCCCGGGGAGGGTCTTGCAGTACTTC

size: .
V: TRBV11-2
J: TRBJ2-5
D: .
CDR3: CASSSPTGETQYF
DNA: TGTGCCAGCAGCTCTCCGACAGGAGAGACCCAGTACTTC

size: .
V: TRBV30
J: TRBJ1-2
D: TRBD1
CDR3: CAWSFQGAYGYTF
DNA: TGTGCCTGGAGTTTCCAGGGGGCGTATGGCTACACCTTC

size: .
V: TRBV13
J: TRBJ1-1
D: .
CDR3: CASRVHGAPEAFF
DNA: TGTGCCAGCAGGGTTCATGGGGCCCCTGAAGCTTTCTTT

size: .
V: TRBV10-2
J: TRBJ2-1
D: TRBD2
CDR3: CASRGLAGNNEQFF
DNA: TGCGCCAGCAGGGGACTAGCGGGAAACAATGAGCAGTTCTTC

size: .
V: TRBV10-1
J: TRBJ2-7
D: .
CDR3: CASRGGSHEQYF
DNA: TGCGCCAGCCGAGGTGGTTCGCACGAGCAGTACTTC

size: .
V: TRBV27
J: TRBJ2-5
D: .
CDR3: CASSLGETQYF
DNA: TGTGCCAGCAGTCTCGGAGAGACCCAGTACTTC

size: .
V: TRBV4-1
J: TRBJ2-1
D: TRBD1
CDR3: CASSQGQGTYNEQFF
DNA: TGCGCCAGCAGCCAGGGACAGGGGACCTACAATGAGCAGTTCTTC

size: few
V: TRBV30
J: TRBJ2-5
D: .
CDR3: CAWSVNQETQYF
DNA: TGTGCCTGGAGTGTTAACCAAGAGACCCAGTACTTC

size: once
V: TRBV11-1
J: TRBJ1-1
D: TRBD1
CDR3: CASSPPGQLNTEAFF
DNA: TGTGCCAGCAGCCCTCCGGGACAGTTGAACACTGAAGCTTTCTTT

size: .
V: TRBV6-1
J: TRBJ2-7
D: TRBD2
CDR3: CASSGERGPSYEQYF
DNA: TGTGCCAGCAGTGGGGAGCGGGGGCCTTCCTACGAGCAGTACTTC

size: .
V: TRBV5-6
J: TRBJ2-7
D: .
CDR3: CASSLQGGEQYF
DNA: TGTGCCAGCAGCTTACAAGGGGGCGAGCAGTACTTC

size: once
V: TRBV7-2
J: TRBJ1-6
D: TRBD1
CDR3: CASRLTGGSYNSPLHF
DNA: TGTGCCAGCAGACTCACAGGGGGCTCCTATAATTCACCCCTCCACTTT

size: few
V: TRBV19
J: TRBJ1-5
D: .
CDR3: CASRLSGGNQPQHF
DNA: TGTGCCAGTAGGCTGTCGGGGGGCAATCAGCCCCAGCATTTT

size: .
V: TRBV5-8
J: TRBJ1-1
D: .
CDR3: CASSLAVNTEAFF
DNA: TGTGCCAGCAGCCTGGCAGTGAACACTGAAGCTTTCTTT

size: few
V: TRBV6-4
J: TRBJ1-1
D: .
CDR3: CASRNTGNTEAFF
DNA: TGTGCCAGCAGAAACACAGGGAACACTGAAGCTTTCTTT